Listed below are T cell receptor beta chains from one sample, sequenced in a study of shared clonotypes between healthy human individuals. Method: immunoSEQ multiplex PCR; TCRdb's copy keeps in-frame clones and lacks some. The sample records some 1,900,000 clones, about 95% being singletons. The sequenced sample consisted of naive CD8+ T cells sorted from blood. The receptors were gathered from a man aged 18 to 30 in good health. CDR3s include the opening cysteine and the closing phenylalanine or tryptophan. The D gene is left open where the match is weak. Some rows have no size entry. The others give once, few or many, or a class for an expanded clone.

j_gene | d_gene | v_gene | len | abundance | CDR3nt | CDR3aa
TRBJ2-2 | . | TRBV6-6 | 10 | . | TGTGCCAGCTTCGGGGGGGAGCTGTTTTTT | CASFGGELFF
TRBJ1-2 | . | TRBV13 | 15 | few | TGTGCCAGCAGCTTAGGTGCAGCTTCTAACTATGGCTACACCTTC | CASSLGAASNYGYTF
TRBJ2-1 | . | TRBV6-5 | 12 | . | TGTGCCAGCAGCCAGGACCTCAATGAGCAGTTCTTC | CASSQDLNEQFF
TRBJ2-3 | . | TRBV10-3 | 16 | . | TGTGCCATCAGTGACACGAAGGGGGAGCGCACAGATACGCAGTATTTT | CAISDTKGERTDTQYF
TRBJ2-3 | . | TRBV10-1 | 14 | . | TGCGCCAGCAGTGACGGGGCCAACACAGATACGCAGTATTTT | CASSDGANTDTQYF
TRBJ1-2 | . | TRBV27 | 14 | once | TGTGCCAGCAGTTTCTCGGAAGGCTCCTATGGCTACACCTTC | CASSFSEGSYGYTF
TRBJ2-1 | TRBD2 | TRBV6-1 | 17 | . | TGTGCCAGCAGTGAAGCAGCCTGGGCTAGCGGGAACAATGAGCAGTTCTTC | CASSEAAWASGNNEQFF
TRBJ1-1 | . | TRBV9 | 13 | . | TGTGCCAGCAGCGTTGGGAGTAGCACTGAAGCTTTCTTT | CASSVGSSTEAFF
TRBJ2-5 | . | TRBV27 | 15 | . | TGTGCCAGCAGTTTAGGGGTACGCCGCCAAGAGACCCAGTACTTC | CASSLGVRRQETQYF
TRBJ2-4 | . | TRBV28 | 15 | . | TGTGCCAGCAGTTTGCCGACCCTAGCCAAAAACATTCAGTACTTC | CASSLPTLAKNIQYF
TRBJ2-5 | . | TRBV30 | 12 | . | TGTGCCTGGAGCCAGTACCAAGAGACCCAGTACTTC | CAWSQYQETQYF
TRBJ1-2 | TRBD1 | TRBV15 | 14 | . | TGTGCCACCAGCGAGGACAGGGGAACCTATGGCTACACCTTC | CATSEDRGTYGYTF
TRBJ2-7 | . | TRBV13 | 15 | . | TGTGCCAGCAGCACATCCCGGGAAGTTCCCTACGAGCAGTACTTC | CASSTSREVPYEQYF
TRBJ2-2 | . | TRBV28 | 13 | . | TGTGCCAGCAGTCTTCTGGCTTCCGGGGAGCTGTTTTTT | CASSLLASGELFF
TRBJ1-5 | . | TRBV28 | 15 | . | TGTGCCAGCACCCTACTCCTAATTAGCAATCAGCCCCAGCATTTT | CASTLLLISNQPQHF
TRBJ2-3 | . | TRBV15 | 14 | once | TGTGCCACCAGGACCCTATGGGGGCCAGATACGCAGTATTTT | CATRTLWGPDTQYF
TRBJ1-1 | . | TRBV5-6 | 13 | . | TGTGCCAGCAGCTTGGGACGGCACACTGAAGCTTTCTTT | CASSLGRHTEAFF
TRBJ1-2 | . | TRBV18 | 16 | . | TGTGCCAGCTCACCACCCCCAGGGGCCAGTAGCTATGGCTACACCTTC | CASSPPPGASSYGYTF
TRBJ2-5 | . | TRBV5-6 | 11 | . | TGTGCCAGCAGCTTGGAGGAGACCCAGTACTTC | CASSLEETQYF
TRBJ2-7 | . | TRBV11-2 | 13 | . | TGTGCCAGCAGCTTAGGTGGAGGTTACGAGCAGTACTTC | CASSLGGGYEQYF
TRBJ2-7 | TRBD1 | TRBV7-7 | 14 | . | TGTGCTAGCAGCTTAGCGACAGGGTCCTACGAGCAGTACTTC | CASSLATGSYEQYF
TRBJ1-1 | . | TRBV6-4 | 13 | . | TGTGCCAGCAGCGCCACAGGAAACACTGAAGCTTTCTTT | CASSATGNTEAFF
TRBJ2-1 | TRBD2 | TRBV9 | 14 | . | TGTGCCAGCAGCTCTGGGACTAGCGTTGGTGAGCAGTTCTTC | CASSSGTSVGEQFF
TRBJ2-1 | . | TRBV7-9 | 16 | . | TGTGCCAGCAGCTGGTCGGGCAGGGGATCCTACAATGAGCAGTTCTTC | CASSWSGRGSYNEQFF
TRBJ2-2 | . | TRBV7-8 | 15 | . | TGTGCCAGCAGCTCATTTCCGGGGGAGACCGGGGAGCTGTTTTTT | CASSSFPGETGELFF
TRBJ1-1 | . | TRBV27 | 14 | few | TGTGCCAGCAGTACTTTGGGGGGACAAACTGAAGCTTTCTTT | CASSTLGGQTEAFF
TRBJ2-7 | . | TRBV7-9 | 13 | . | TGTGCCAGCAGCTTAGCGGGGGTCAACGAGCAGTACTTC | CASSLAGVNEQYF
TRBJ2-7 | . | TRBV6-6 | 12 | . | TGTGCCAGCAGCCCTCCCAACGTGGAGCAGTACTTC | CASSPPNVEQYF
TRBJ2-7 | . | TRBV13 | 14 | . | TGTGCCAGCAGCTTAACCCGGGACTCCTACGAGCAGTACTTC | CASSLTRDSYEQYF
TRBJ1-5 | . | TRBV6-1 | 13 | . | TGTGCCAGCAGTGAGGAGACACCCGACCCCCAGCATTTT | CASSEETPDPQHF
TRBJ2-1 | . | TRBV6-1 | 13 | . | TGTGCCAGCAGTGACGGTCGCCACAATGAGCAGTTCTTC | CASSDGRHNEQFF
TRBJ1-2 | . | TRBV7-9 | 13 | . | TGTGCCAGCAGCCCGCCGCTACACTATGGCTACACCTTC | CASSPPLHYGYTF
TRBJ1-1 | . | TRBV29-1 | 12 | . | TGCAGCGCCCCGGACAGGAACACTGAAGCTTTCTTT | CSAPDRNTEAFF
TRBJ2-1 | . | TRBV27 | 14 | . | TGTGCCAGCAGCCCAGTGCCCTATGCTAATGAGCAGTTCTTC | CASSPVPYANEQFF
TRBJ2-3 | TRBD2 | TRBV10-2 | 15 | . | TGCGCCAGCAGGAAGACTAGCGGGGGCACAGATACGCAGTATTTT | CASRKTSGGTDTQYF
TRBJ1-3 | . | TRBV6-5 | 15 | . | TGTGCCAGCAGTTCCTCGCAGGGTTCCGGAAACACCATATATTTT | CASSSSQGSGNTIYF
TRBJ2-3 | TRBD1 | TRBV5-6 | 14 | . | TGTGCCAGCAGCCCAGGGGGCGGAACAGATACGCAGTATTTT | CASSPGGGTDTQYF
TRBJ2-7 | . | TRBV7-9 | 15 | . | TGTGCCAGCAGTTCCAACCGGGACAGCGGGTACGAGCAGTACTTC | CASSSNRDSGYEQYF
TRBJ2-7 | TRBD1 | TRBV19 | 15 | once | TGTGCCAGTAGTCTCCGGGACAGGGGCTTTTACGAGCAGTACTTC | CASSLRDRGFYEQYF
TRBJ2-7 | . | TRBV13 | 16 | . | TGTGCCAGCAGCTACCTAGGACAGTCCAGCTCCTACGAGCAGTACTTC | CASSYLGQSSSYEQYF
TRBJ2-7 | TRBD1 | TRBV28 | 17 | . | TGTGCCAGCACCCCATCTATCGGGACAGGGTTGGCCTACGAGCAGTACTTC | CASTPSIGTGLAYEQYF
TRBJ1-2 | TRBD1 | TRBV27 | 14 | . | TGTGCCAGCAGTTGGGACAGAGCTTCTCCTGGCTACACCTTC | CASSWDRASPGYTF
TRBJ2-2 | . | TRBV11-2 | 16 | once | TGTGCCAGCAGCTTAGGAGGGTTGTGGGGAGCCGGGGAGCTGTTTTTT | CASSLGGLWGAGELFF
TRBJ2-1 | TRBD1 | TRBV6-5 | 13 | . | TGTGCCAGCAGCTGGGACAGCTACAATGAGCAGTTCTTC | CASSWDSYNEQFF